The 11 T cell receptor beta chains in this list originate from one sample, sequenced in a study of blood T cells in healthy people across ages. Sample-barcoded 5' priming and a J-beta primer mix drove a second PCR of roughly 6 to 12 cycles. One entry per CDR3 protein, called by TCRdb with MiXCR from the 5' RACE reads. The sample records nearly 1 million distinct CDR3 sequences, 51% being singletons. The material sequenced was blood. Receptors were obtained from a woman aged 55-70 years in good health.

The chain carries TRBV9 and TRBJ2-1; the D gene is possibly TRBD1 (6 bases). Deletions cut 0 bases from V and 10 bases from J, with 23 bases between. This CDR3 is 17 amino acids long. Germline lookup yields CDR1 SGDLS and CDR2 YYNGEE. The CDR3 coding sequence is TGTGCCAGCAGCGTAGGATGGTTTCGGGACAAGGACCACGAGCAGTTCTTC. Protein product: CASSVGWFRDKDHEQFF. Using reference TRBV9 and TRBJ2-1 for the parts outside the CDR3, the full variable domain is DSGVTQTPKHLITATGQRVTLRCSPRSGDLSVYWYQQSLDQGLQFLIQYYNGEERAKGNILERFSAQQFPDLHSELNLSSLELGDSALYFCASSVGWFRDKDHEQFFGPGTRLTVL.

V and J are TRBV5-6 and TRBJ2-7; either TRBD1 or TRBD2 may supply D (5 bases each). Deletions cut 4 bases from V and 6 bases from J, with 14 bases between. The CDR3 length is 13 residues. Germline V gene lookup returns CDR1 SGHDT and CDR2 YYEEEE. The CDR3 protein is CASSPDYGGEQYF. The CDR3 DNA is TGTGCCAGCAGCCCGGATTATGGGGGCGAGCAGTACTTC.

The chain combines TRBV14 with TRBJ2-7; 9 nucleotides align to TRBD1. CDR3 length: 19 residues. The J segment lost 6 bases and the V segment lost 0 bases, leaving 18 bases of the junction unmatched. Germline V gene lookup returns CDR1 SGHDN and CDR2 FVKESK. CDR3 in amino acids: CASSQDLWVLRDRASEQYF. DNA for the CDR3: TGTGCCAGCAGCCAAGATCTGTGGGTCCTCCGGGACAGGGCATCCGAGCAGTACTTC.

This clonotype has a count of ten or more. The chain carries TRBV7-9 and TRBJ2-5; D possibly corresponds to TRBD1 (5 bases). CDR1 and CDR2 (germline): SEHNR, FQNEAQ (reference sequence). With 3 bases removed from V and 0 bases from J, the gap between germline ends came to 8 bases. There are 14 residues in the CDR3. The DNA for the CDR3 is TGTGCCAGCAGCTTGGGGCAGAACCAAGAGACCCAGTACTTC. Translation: CASSLGQNQETQYF.

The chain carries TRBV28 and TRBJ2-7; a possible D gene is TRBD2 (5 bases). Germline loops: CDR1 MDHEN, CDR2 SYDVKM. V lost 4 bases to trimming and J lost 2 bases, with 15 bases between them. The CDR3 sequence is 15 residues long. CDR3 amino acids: CASSSPTGSPYEQYF. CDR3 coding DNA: TGTGCCAGCAGTTCGCCCACGGGGAGCCCCTACGAGCAGTACTTC.

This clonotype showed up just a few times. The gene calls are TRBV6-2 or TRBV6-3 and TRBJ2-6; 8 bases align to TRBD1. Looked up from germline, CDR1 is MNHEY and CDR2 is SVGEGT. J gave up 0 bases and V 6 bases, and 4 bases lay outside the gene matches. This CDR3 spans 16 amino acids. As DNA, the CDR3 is TGTGCCAGCAGATTCAGGGGGCTCTCTGGGGCCAACGTCCTGACTTTC. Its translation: CASRFRGLSGANVLTF.

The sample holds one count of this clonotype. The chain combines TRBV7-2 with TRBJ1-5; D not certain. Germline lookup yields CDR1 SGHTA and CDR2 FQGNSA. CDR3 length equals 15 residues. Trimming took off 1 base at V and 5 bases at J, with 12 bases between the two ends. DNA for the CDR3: TGTGCCAGCAGCTTAGAGTTTTTAGGGCATCAGCCCCAGCATTTT. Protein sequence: CASSLEFLGHQPQHF.

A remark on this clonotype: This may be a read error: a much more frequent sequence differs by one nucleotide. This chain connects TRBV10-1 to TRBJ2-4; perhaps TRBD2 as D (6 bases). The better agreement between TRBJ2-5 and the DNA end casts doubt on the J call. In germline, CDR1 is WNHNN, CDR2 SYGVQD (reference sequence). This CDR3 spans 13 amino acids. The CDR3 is CASSPTVGGTQYF. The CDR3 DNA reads TGCGCCAGCAGCCCGACGGTCGGGGGGACCCAGTACTTC.

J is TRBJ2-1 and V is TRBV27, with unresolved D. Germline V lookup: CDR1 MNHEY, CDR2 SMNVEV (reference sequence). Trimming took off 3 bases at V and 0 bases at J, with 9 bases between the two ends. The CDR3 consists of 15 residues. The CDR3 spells CASSLRSRSYNEQFF. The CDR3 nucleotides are TGTGCCAGCAGTTTGAGGTCCCGCTCCTACAATGAGCAGTTCTTC.

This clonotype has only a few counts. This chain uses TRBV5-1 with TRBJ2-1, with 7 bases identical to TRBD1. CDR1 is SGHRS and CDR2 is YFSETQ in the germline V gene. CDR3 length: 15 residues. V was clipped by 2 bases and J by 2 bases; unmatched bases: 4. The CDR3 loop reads CASSFTGQTYNEQFF. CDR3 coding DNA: TGCGCCAGCAGCTTTACGGGACAGACCTACAATGAGCAGTTCTTC.

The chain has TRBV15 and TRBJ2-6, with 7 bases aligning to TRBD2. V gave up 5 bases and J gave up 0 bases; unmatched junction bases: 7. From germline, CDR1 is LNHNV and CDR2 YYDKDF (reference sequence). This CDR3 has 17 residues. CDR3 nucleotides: TGTGCCACCAGCCTCCGAGCGGGAATCTCTGGGGCCAACGTCCTGACTTTC. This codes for CATSLRAGISGANVLTF.